Here is one T cell receptor (beta chain) with its context. The sample comes from a study of blood T cell repertoires in COVID-19. Study-level background: There were acute and convalescent COVID-19 samples, and they came from the United States, Italy and Spain.

Under the authors' procedure: Amplification from reference gene primers served as the basis for estimated nucleated cell counts. Repertoires were generated with immunoSEQ multiplex PCR, while TCRdb's copy carries only in-frame clones and drops some. The V and J calls and clone size come from that table; D and trimming were worked out from the DNA. The profile shows roughly 300,000 clones, approximately 84% of them singletons. This CDR3 is built from 15 residues. V lost 3 bases and J lost 8; bases outside the gene matches: 8. In germline, CDR1 is SGHNT, CDR2 YENEEA. Source material: peripheral blood. This clonotype originated in a human donor with COVID-19, enrolled during active disease. The donor label of this sample is uncertain. J is TRBJ2-1 and V is TRBV11-3; 9 nucleotides align to TRBD2. CDR3 loop: CASSLGASGTYEQFF. The CDR3 DNA sequence: TGTGCCAGCAGCTTGGGGGCTAGCGGGACCTATGAGCAGTTCTTC.